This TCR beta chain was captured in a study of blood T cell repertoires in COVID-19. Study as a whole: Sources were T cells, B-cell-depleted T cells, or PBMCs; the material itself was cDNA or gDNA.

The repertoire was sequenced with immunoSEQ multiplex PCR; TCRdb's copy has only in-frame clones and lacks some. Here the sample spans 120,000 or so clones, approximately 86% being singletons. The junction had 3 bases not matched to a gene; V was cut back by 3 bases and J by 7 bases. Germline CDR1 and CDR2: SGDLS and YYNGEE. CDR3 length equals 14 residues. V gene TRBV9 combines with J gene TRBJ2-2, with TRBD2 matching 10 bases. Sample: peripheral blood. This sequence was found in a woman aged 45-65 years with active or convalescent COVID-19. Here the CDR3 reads CASSALAGVGELFF. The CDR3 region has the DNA TGTGCCAGCAGCGCCCTAGCGGGAGTCGGGGAGCTGTTTTTT.